This TCR beta chain is from a study of shared clonotypes between healthy human individuals. Findings and limits, study-wide: Large depth notwithstanding, sorted-subset sequencing proved incomplete by rarefaction.

Produced via immunoSEQ multiplex PCR; TCRdb's table is partial and in-frame only. In the table there are approximately 1,000,000 clones, roughly 80% of which are singletons. The CDR3 loop spans 12 amino acids. CDR1 is SGHNT and CDR2 is YYREEE in the germline V gene (reference sequence). V was pared by 1 base and J by 2 bases, with 3 bases between. In regard to this clone: Antigen: not known. Other DNA sequences in the sample encode the same CDR3.

Investigators divided CD4+ cells into CD45RA+ naive and CD45RA-negative memory subsets. The receptor was isolated from a man between 18 and 29 years old in good health. Some clones in this sample may be carry-over from other donors' samples. The sample was memory CD4+ T cells from PBMCs. Subset described: CD45RA-negative fraction. The chain joins TRBV5-4 to TRBJ2-5; D ambiguous. DNA for the CDR3: TGTGCCAGCAGCTTGCCACAAGAGACCCAGTACTTC. Translated: CASSLPQETQYF.